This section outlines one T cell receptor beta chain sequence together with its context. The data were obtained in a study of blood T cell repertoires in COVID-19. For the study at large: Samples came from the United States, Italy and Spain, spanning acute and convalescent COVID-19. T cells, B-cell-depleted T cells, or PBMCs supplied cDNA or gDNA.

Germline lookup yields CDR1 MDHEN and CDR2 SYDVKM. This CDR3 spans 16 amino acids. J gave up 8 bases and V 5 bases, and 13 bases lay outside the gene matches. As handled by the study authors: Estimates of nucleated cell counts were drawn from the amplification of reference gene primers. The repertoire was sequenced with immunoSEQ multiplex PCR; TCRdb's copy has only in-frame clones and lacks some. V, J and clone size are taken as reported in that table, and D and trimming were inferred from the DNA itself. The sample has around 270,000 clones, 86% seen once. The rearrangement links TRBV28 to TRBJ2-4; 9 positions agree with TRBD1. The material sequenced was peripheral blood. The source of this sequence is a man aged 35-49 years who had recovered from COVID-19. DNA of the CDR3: TGTGCCAGCAGTCTACCGGGACAGGGAGTAGTGCACATTCAGTACTTC. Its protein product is CASSLPGQGVVHIQYF. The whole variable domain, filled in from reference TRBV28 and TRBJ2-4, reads DVKVTQSSRYLVKRTGEKVFLECVQDMDHENMFWYRQDPGLGLRLIYFSYDVKMKEKGDIPEGYSVSREKKERFSLILESASTNQTSMYLCASSLPGQGVVHIQYFGAGTRLSVL.